A selection of T cell receptor beta chains follows, all from one sample in a study of cytomegalovirus exposure and HLA in healthy donors. TCRdb's table, derived via immunoSEQ multiplex PCR, lists solely in-frame clones and lacks some. The table lists approximately 140,000 clones, roughly four fifths of them singletons, with about 1% in the top ten. The sequenced sample was PBMCs. The source is a woman between 55 and 75 years old in good health and CMV-seronegative. The CDR3 runs from the conserved cysteine through the conserved F or W. Fields, in order: clone size, J gene, CDR3 length, D gene, V gene, CDR3 protein, CDR3 DNA. D genes are given only for firm matches. Expanded clones are given a class, and other clones once, few, many or no size at all.

abundance: once; j_gene: TRBJ1-1; len: 16; d_gene: TRBD1; v_gene: TRBV2; CDR3aa: CASSLLTGTGGLIAFF; CDR3nt: TGTGCCAGCAGCCTCCTGACCGGGACAGGGGGCTTAATAGCTTTCTTT
abundance: NA; j_gene: TRBJ1-4; len: 18; d_gene: TRBD1; v_gene: TRBV18; CDR3aa: CASSPGQGSFATNEKLFF; CDR3nt: TGTGCCAGCTCACCGGGACAGGGTTCGTTCGCAACTAATGAAAAACTGTTTTTT
abundance: NA; j_gene: TRBJ2-2; len: 15; d_gene: TRBD2; v_gene: TRBV7-3; CDR3aa: CASSLSGGATGELFF; CDR3nt: TGTGCCAGCAGCTTAAGCGGGGGGGCCACCGGGGAGCTGTTTTTT
abundance: few; j_gene: TRBJ1-2; len: 16; d_gene: TRBD1; v_gene: TRBV30; CDR3aa: CAWARDSYYSNYGYTF; CDR3nt: TGTGCCTGGGCCCGGGACAGCTATTATTCTAACTATGGCTACACCTTC
abundance: once; j_gene: TRBJ1-4; len: 15; d_gene: NA; v_gene: TRBV7-9; CDR3aa: CSSSNGSRGNEKLFF; CDR3nt: TGTTCCAGCAGCAACGGGTCCCGCGGGAATGAAAAACTGTTTTTT
abundance: NA; j_gene: TRBJ2-5; len: 17; d_gene: TRBD1; v_gene: TRBV11-1; CDR3aa: CASSFPGQPRGEETQYF; CDR3nt: TGTGCCAGCAGCTTTCCGGGACAGCCGAGGGGTGAAGAGACCCAGTACTTC
abundance: NA; j_gene: TRBJ1-5; len: 15; d_gene: NA; v_gene: TRBV5-8; CDR3aa: CASSLGQGYNQPQHF; CDR3nt: TGTGCCAGCAGCTTAGGGCAGGGATACAATCAGCCCCAGCATTTT
abundance: NA; j_gene: TRBJ1-3; len: 16; d_gene: NA; v_gene: TRBV6-4; CDR3aa: CASIITGQSSGNTIYF; CDR3nt: TGTGCCAGCATTATCACTGGGCAAAGCTCTGGAAACACCATATATTTT
abundance: NA; j_gene: TRBJ2-7; len: 15; d_gene: NA; v_gene: TRBV7-9; CDR3aa: CASSHDRISSYEQYF; CDR3nt: TGTGCCAGCAGCCACGACAGGATTAGCTCCTACGAGCAGTACTTC
abundance: once; j_gene: TRBJ2-3; len: 16; d_gene: TRBD2; v_gene: TRBV29-1; CDR3aa: CSVEETSGRGRDTQYF; CDR3nt: TGCAGCGTTGAAGAGACGAGCGGGAGAGGGAGGGATACGCAGTATTTT
abundance: NA; j_gene: TRBJ2-7; len: 15; d_gene: NA; v_gene: TRBV6-5; CDR3aa: CASSAYLAGSYEQYF; CDR3nt: TGTGCCAGCAGTGCTTATCTTGCAGGTTCCTACGAGCAGTACTTC
abundance: NA; j_gene: TRBJ1-5; len: 16; d_gene: NA; v_gene: TRBV28; CDR3aa: CASSSPNTGGNQPQHF; CDR3nt: TGTGCCAGCAGTTCCCCAAACACGGGGGGCAATCAGCCCCAGCATTTT
abundance: NA; j_gene: TRBJ2-1; len: 14; d_gene: TRBD2; v_gene: TRBV4-1; CDR3aa: CASSRTSGAAEQFF; CDR3nt: TGCGCCAGCAGTCGGACTAGTGGGGCGGCTGAGCAGTTCTTC
abundance: few; j_gene: TRBJ2-1; len: 16; d_gene: TRBD2; v_gene: TRBV27; CDR3aa: CASSSLTSGGGNEQFF; CDR3nt: TGTGCCAGCAGTTCTTTGACTAGCGGGGGGGGGAATGAGCAGTTCTTC
abundance: NA; j_gene: TRBJ1-3; len: 17; d_gene: NA; v_gene: TRBV5-1; CDR3aa: CASSAQGQSGQGNTIYF; CDR3nt: TGCGCCAGCAGCGCTCAAGGACAGTCGGGTCAGGGAAACACCATATATTTT
abundance: NA; j_gene: TRBJ2-5; len: 17; d_gene: NA; v_gene: TRBV7-8; CDR3aa: CASSLALSAGMQETQYF; CDR3nt: TGTGCCAGCAGCTTAGCGCTTTCGGCGGGGATGCAAGAGACCCAGTACTTC
abundance: NA; j_gene: TRBJ2-7; len: 15; d_gene: NA; v_gene: TRBV28; CDR3aa: CASSLGFSESYEQYF; CDR3nt: TGTGCCAGCAGCCTCGGGTTTTCCGAGAGCTACGAGCAGTACTTC
abundance: NA; j_gene: TRBJ1-5; len: 13; d_gene: NA; v_gene: TRBV19; CDR3aa: CASGRGVPQPQHF; CDR3nt: TGTGCCAGTGGTAGGGGGGTCCCTCAGCCCCAGCATTTT
abundance: once; j_gene: TRBJ1-2; len: 13; d_gene: NA; v_gene: TRBV19; CDR3aa: CAGRDTYNYGYTF; CDR3nt: TGTGCCGGTAGGGACACCTACAACTATGGCTACACCTTC
abundance: NA; j_gene: TRBJ2-3; len: 14; d_gene: TRBD2; v_gene: TRBV9; CDR3aa: CASSGGTSEDTQYF; CDR3nt: TGTGCCAGCAGCGGGGGGACTAGCGAGGATACGCAGTATTTT
abundance: NA; j_gene: TRBJ2-4; len: 14; d_gene: TRBD1; v_gene: TRBV19; CDR3aa: CASRTGGSKNIQYF; CDR3nt: TGTGCCAGTCGGACAGGGGGTAGCAAAAACATTCAGTACTTC
abundance: NA; j_gene: TRBJ1-1; len: 13; d_gene: TRBD1; v_gene: TRBV6-1; CDR3aa: CASSPGGGTEAFF; CDR3nt: TGTGCCAGCAGTCCAGGGGGCGGAACTGAAGCTTTCTTT
abundance: NA; j_gene: TRBJ1-2; len: 13; d_gene: NA; v_gene: TRBV28; CDR3aa: CASNFNANYGYTF; CDR3nt: TGTGCCAGCAACTTTAACGCTAACTATGGCTACACCTTC
abundance: once; j_gene: TRBJ2-7; len: 14; d_gene: TRBD2; v_gene: TRBV11-2; CDR3aa: CASSNSGAYYEQYF; CDR3nt: TGTGCCAGCAGCAATAGCGGGGCTTACTACGAGCAGTACTTC
abundance: NA; j_gene: TRBJ2-2; len: 12; d_gene: NA; v_gene: TRBV5-4; CDR3aa: CASSFITGELFF; CDR3nt: TGTGCCAGCAGCTTTATCACCGGGGAGCTGTTTTTT
abundance: NA; j_gene: TRBJ1-2; len: 11; d_gene: NA; v_gene: TRBV5-6; CDR3aa: CASSFQGGYTF; CDR3nt: TGTGCCAGCAGCTTCCAGGGTGGCTACACCTTC
abundance: few; j_gene: TRBJ1-2; len: 14; d_gene: TRBD1; v_gene: TRBV7-2; CDR3aa: CASSPGTGGYGYTF; CDR3nt: TGTGCCAGCAGTCCCGGGACAGGGGGCTATGGCTACACCTTC
abundance: NA; j_gene: TRBJ2-1; len: 11; d_gene: NA; v_gene: TRBV20-1; CDR3aa: CSAPARQGQFF; CDR3nt: TGCAGTGCACCCGCCCGCCAGGGGCAGTTCTTC
abundance: NA; j_gene: TRBJ2-7; len: 14; d_gene: TRBD1; v_gene: TRBV5-1; CDR3aa: CASSFGDRNYEQYF; CDR3nt: TGCGCCAGCAGCTTCGGGGACAGAAACTACGAGCAGTACTTC
abundance: NA; j_gene: TRBJ1-1; len: 13; d_gene: TRBD1; v_gene: TRBV29-1; CDR3aa: CSVDRQGHTEAFF; CDR3nt: TGCAGCGTAGACCGACAGGGGCACACTGAAGCTTTCTTT
abundance: few; j_gene: TRBJ2-1; len: 14; d_gene: NA; v_gene: TRBV6-1; CDR3aa: CASSPGDTYNEQFF; CDR3nt: TGTGCCAGCAGTCCAGGGGATACATACAATGAGCAGTTCTTC
abundance: NA; j_gene: TRBJ2-7; len: 12; d_gene: TRBD1; v_gene: TRBV5-5; CDR3aa: CASSATGHGQYF; CDR3nt: TGTGCCAGCAGCGCGACAGGGCATGGGCAGTACTTC
abundance: NA; j_gene: TRBJ2-3; len: 16; d_gene: TRBD1; v_gene: TRBV30; CDR3aa: CAWSVSRDRGRNTQYF; CDR3nt: TGTGCCTGGAGTGTATCTAGGGACAGGGGGCGAAATACGCAGTATTTT
abundance: NA; j_gene: TRBJ1-2; len: 15; d_gene: NA; v_gene: TRBV6-4; CDR3aa: CASSALVGSGYGYTF; CDR3nt: TGTGCCAGCAGTGCTTTGGTCGGTAGTGGCTATGGCTACACCTTC
abundance: NA; j_gene: TRBJ1-6; len: 15; d_gene: TRBD1; v_gene: TRBV11-2; CDR3aa: CASSRRTGGNSPLHF; CDR3nt: TGTGCCAGCAGCAGAAGGACAGGGGGTAATTCACCCCTCCACTTT
abundance: NA; j_gene: TRBJ1-5; len: 15; d_gene: NA; v_gene: TRBV2; CDR3aa: CASSELGGQAQPQHF; CDR3nt: TGTGCCAGCAGTGAATTGGGGGGGCAGGCTCAGCCCCAGCATTTT
abundance: few; j_gene: TRBJ1-4; len: 16; d_gene: NA; v_gene: TRBV5-4; CDR3aa: CASSVGQLATNEKLFF; CDR3nt: TGTGCCAGCAGTGTCGGACAGCTTGCAACTAATGAAAAACTGTTTTTT
abundance: NA; j_gene: TRBJ2-2; len: 13; d_gene: NA; v_gene: TRBV6-6; CDR3aa: CASTEVHTGELFF; CDR3nt: TGTGCCAGCACCGAGGTCCATACCGGGGAGCTGTTTTTT
abundance: NA; j_gene: TRBJ2-7; len: 12; d_gene: NA; v_gene: TRBV29-1; CDR3aa: CSARTVSYEQYF; CDR3nt: TGCAGCGCTCGGACAGTCTCCTACGAGCAGTACTTC
abundance: few; j_gene: TRBJ2-3; len: 13; d_gene: NA; v_gene: TRBV5-1; CDR3aa: CASSSLLTDTQYF; CDR3nt: TGCGCCAGCAGTTCCCTACTCACAGATACGCAGTATTTT